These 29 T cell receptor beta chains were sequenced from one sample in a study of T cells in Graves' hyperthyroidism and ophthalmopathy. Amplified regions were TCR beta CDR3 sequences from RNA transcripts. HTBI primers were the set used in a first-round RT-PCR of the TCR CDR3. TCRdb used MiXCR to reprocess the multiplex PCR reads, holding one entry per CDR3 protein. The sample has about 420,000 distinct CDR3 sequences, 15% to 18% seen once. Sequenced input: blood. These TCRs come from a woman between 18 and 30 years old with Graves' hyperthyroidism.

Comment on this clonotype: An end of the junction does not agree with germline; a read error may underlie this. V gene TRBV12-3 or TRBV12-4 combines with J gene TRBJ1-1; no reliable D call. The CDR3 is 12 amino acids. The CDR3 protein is CANSLFRTEAFF. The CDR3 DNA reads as TGTGCCAACAGTTTGTTCCGCACTGAAGCTTTCTTT.

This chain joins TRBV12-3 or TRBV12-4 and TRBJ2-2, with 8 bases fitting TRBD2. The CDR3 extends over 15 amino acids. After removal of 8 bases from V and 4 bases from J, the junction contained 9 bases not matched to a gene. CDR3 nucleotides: TGTGCCAGCTTTGCGGGGGGCTTGCCCACCGGGGAGCTGTTTTTT. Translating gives CASFAGGLPTGELFF.

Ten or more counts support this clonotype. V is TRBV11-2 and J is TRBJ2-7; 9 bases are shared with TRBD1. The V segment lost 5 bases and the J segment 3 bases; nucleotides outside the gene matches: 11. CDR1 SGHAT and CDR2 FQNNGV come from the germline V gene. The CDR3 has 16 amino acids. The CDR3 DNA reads TGTGCCAGCAGCCTTGAATTGACAGGGGGGTTCTACGAGCAGTACTTC. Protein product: CASSLELTGGFYEQYF.

Here the CDR3 reads CASSPVRGTQPQHF. CDR3 in DNA: TGTGCCAGCAGCCCAGTCAGGGGAACTCAGCCCCAGCATTTT. The chain is built from TRBV7-2 and TRBJ1-5, with D maybe TRBD1 (6 bases). Trimming took off 5 bases at V and 6 bases at J, with 14 bases between the two ends. CDR3 length: 14 amino acids. CDR1 is SGHTA and CDR2 is FQGNSA in the germline V gene.

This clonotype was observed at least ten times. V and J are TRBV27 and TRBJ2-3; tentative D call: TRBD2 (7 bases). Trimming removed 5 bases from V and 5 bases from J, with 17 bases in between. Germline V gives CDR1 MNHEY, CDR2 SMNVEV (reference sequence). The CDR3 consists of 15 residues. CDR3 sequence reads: CASSPRGPLRDTQYF. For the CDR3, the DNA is TGTGCCAGCAGTCCGCGGGGGCCTCTCAGAGATACGCAGTATTTT.

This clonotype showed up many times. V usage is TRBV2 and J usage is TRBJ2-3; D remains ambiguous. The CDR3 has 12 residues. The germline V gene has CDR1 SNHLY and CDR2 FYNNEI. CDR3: CAVRNRTDTQYF. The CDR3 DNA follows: TGTGCAGTGCGAAACCGCACAGATACGCAGTATTTT.

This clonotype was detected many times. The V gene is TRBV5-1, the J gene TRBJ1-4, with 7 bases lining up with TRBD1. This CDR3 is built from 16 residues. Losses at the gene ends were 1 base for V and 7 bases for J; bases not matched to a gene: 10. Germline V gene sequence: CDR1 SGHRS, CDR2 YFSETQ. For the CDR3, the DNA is TGCGCCAGCAGCTTGCGGCTCGGCAGGGGGAGTGAAAAACTGTTTTTT. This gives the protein CASSLRLGRGSEKLFF.

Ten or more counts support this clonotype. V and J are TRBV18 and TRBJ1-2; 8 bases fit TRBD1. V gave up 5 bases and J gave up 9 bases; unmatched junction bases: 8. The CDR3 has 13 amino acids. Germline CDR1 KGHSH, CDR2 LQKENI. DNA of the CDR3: TGTGCCAGCTCAGCGGACAGGGTTGAAAGCTACACCTTC. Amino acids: CASSADRVESYTF.

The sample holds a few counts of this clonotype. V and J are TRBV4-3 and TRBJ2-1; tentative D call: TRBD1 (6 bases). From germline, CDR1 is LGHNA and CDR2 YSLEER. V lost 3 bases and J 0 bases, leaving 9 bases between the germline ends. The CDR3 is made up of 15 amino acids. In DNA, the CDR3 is TGCGCCAGCAGCCACGACAGGAGCTCCTACAATGAGCAGTTCTTC. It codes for CASSHDRSSYNEQFF.

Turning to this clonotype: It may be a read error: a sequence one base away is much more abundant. The CDR3 DNA sequence: TGTGCCAGCAGCTCCGGCTGGGGTCAGCCCCAGCATTTT. Its translation: CASSSGWGQPQHF. The chain is built from TRBV9 and TRBJ1-5; D ambiguous. Germline CDR1 reads SGDLS; CDR2 reads YYNGEE. The CDR3 is 13 residues long. With 4 bases removed from V and 6 bases from J, the gap between germline ends came to 11 bases.

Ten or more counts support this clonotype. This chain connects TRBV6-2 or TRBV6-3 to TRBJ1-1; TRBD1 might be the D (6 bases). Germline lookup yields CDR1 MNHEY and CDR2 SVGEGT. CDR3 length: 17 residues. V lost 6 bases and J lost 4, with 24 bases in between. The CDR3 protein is CASRLRRGIPLITEAFF. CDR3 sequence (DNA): TGTGCCAGCAGGCTAAGAAGGGGGATCCCTTTGATCACTGAAGCTTTCTTT.

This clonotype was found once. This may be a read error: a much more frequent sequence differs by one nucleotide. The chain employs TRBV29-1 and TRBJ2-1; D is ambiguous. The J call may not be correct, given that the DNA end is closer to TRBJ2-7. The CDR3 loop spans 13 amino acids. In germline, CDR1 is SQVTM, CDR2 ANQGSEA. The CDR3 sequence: CSVDPVRYNEQYF. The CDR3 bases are TGCAGCGTTGACCCGGTACGGTACAATGAGCAGTACTTC.

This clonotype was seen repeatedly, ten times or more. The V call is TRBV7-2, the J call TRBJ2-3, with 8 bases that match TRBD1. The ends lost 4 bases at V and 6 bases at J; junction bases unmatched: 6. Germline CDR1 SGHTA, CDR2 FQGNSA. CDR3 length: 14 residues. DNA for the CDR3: TGTGCCAGCAGCTCAGGGGGCGGAGGGGATACGCAGTATTTT. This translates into CASSSGGGGDTQYF.

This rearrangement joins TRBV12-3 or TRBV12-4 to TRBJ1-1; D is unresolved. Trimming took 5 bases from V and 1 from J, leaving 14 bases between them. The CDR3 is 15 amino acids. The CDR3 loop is CASSSPRQGNTEAFF. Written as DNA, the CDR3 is TGTGCCAGCAGTAGCCCTCGACAAGGGAACACTGAAGCTTTCTTT.

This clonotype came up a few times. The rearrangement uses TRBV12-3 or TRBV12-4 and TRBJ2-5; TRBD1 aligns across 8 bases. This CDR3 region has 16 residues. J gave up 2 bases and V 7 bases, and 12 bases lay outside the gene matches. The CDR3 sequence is CASTPTTGADQETQYF. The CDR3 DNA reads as TGTGCCAGCACCCCCACGACAGGGGCGGATCAAGAGACCCAGTACTTC.

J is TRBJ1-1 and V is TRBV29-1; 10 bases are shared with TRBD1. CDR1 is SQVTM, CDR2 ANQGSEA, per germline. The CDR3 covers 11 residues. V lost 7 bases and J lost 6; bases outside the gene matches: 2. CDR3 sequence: CSAGTGAEAFF. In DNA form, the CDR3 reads TGCAGCGCTGGGACAGGGGCTGAAGCTTTCTTT.

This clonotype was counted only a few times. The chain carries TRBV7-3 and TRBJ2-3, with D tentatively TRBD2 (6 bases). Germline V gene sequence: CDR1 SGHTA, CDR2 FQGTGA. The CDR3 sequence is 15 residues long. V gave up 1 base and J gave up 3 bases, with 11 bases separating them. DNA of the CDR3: TGTGCCAGCAGCTTAATGGCCAGCGGGACAGATACGCAGTATTTT. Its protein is CASSLMASGTDTQYF.

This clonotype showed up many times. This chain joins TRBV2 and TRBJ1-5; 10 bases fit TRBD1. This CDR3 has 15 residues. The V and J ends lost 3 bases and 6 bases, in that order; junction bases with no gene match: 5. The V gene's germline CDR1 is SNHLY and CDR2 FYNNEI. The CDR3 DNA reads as TGTGCCAGCAGTGAGACAGGGGGCTGGAGTCAGCCCCAGCATTTT. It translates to CASSETGGWSQPQHF.

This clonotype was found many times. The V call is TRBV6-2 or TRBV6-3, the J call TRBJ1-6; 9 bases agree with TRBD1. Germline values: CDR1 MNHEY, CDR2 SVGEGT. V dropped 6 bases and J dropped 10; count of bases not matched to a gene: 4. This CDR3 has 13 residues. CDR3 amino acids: CASRGDRASPLHF. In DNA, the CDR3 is TGTGCCAGCAGAGGGGACAGGGCCTCACCCCTCCACTTT.

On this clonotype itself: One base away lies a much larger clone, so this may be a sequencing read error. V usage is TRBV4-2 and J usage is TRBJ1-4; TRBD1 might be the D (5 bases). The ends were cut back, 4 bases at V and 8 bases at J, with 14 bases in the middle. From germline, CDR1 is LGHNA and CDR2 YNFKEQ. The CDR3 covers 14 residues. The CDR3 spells CASSRGRVNEKLFF. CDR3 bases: TGTGCCAGCAGCCGGGGCAGGGTGAACGAAAAACTGTTTTTT.

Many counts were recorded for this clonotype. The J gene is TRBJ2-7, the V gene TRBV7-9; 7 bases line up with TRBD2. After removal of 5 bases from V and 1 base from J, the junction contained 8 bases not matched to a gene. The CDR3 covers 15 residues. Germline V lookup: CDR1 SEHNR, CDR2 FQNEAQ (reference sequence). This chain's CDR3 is CASSGEGEESYEQYF. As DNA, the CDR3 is TGTGCCAGCAGCGGGGAGGGAGAGGAGTCCTACGAGCAGTACTTC.

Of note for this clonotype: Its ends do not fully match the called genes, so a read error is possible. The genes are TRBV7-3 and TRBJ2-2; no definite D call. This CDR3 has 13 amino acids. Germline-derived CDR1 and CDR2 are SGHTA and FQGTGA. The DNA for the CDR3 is TGTGCCGGCAGCTTATCGTTTGGCGGGGAGCTGTTTTTT. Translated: CAGSLSFGGELFF.

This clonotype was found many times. Here the CDR3 reads CSATDGPPRNTEAFF. In DNA form, the CDR3 reads TGCAGTGCCACCGACGGGCCACCAAGGAACACTGAAGCTTTCTTT. The chain has TRBV20-1 and TRBJ1-1; unclear D gene. V gave up 6 bases and J gave up 1 base, with 18 bases separating them. The CDR3 has 15 residues. Germline V gene sequence: CDR1 DFQATT, CDR2 SNEGSKA (reference sequence).

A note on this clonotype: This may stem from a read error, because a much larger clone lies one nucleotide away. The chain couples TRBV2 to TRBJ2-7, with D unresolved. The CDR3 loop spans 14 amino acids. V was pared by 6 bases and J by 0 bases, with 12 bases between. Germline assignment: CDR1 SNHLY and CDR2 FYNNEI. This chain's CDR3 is CASRMEYGSYEQYF. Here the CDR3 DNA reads TGTGCCAGCAGGATGGAGTATGGCTCCTACGAGCAGTACTTC.

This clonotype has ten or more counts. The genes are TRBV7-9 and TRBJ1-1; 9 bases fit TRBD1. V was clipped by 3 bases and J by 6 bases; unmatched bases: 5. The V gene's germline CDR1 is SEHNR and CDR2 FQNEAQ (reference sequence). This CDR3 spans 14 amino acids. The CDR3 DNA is TGTGCCAGCAGCTTCGGGACAGGGCGCCCTGAAGCTTTCTTT. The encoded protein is CASSFGTGRPEAFF.

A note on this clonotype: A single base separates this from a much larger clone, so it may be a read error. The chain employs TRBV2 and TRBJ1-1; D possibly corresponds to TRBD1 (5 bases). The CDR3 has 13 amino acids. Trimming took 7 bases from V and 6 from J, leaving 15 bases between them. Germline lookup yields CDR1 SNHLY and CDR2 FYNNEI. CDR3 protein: CASTRGTNAEAFF. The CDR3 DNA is TGTGCCAGCACGCGAGGGACTAACGCTGAAGCTTTCTTT.

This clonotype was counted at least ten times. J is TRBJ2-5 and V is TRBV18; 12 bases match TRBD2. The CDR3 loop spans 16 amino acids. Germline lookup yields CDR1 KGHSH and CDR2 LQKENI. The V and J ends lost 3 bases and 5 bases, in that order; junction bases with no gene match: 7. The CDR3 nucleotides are TGTGCCAGCTCACCTGTCCGGACTAGCGGGACCGAGACCCAGTACTTC. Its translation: CASSPVRTSGTETQYF.

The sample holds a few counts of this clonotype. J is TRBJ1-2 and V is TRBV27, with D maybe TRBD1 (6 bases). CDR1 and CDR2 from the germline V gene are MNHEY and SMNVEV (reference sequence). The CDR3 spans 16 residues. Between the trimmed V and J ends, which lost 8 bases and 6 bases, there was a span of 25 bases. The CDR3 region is CASRQWDLTGNHGYTF. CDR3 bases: TGTGCCAGCCGACAGTGGGACCTAACAGGGAATCATGGCTACACCTTC.

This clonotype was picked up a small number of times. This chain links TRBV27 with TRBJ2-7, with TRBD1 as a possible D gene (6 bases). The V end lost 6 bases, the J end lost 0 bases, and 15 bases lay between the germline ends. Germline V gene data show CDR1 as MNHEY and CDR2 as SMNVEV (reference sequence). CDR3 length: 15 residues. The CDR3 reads CASSSAQGISYEQYF. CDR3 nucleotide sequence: TGTGCCAGCAGCTCCGCCCAGGGGATCTCCTACGAGCAGTACTTC.